The 26 T cell receptor beta chains listed next were all sequenced from one sample in a study of T cell responses to AZD1222 COVID-19 vaccine. Sequenced by immunoSEQ multiplex PCR; TCRdb stores in-frame clones only, minus some. The sample yields roughly 180,000 clones, around 90% seen once. Material: peripheral blood, obtained on day 0 of AZD1222 vaccination. These receptors came from an adult in good health.

This rearrangement joins TRBV7-9 to TRBJ2-1, with unresolved D. The CDR3 spans 16 residues. V was pared by 3 bases and J by 4 bases, with 16 bases between. From germline, CDR1 is SEHNR and CDR2 FQNEAQ (reference sequence). Written as DNA, the CDR3 is TGTGCCAGCAGCTTGCAGGTAGCCCTTTCATACAATGAGCAGTTCTTC. Residues: CASSLQVALSYNEQFF.

V and J are TRBV27 and TRBJ2-7; D is unclear. Trimming cost V 5 bases and J 0 bases, with 11 bases left between them. CDR3 length: 14 residues. CDR1 and CDR2 (germline): MNHEY, SMNVEV (reference sequence). DNA of the CDR3: TGTGCCAGCAGTCTCCGTCATCTCTCCTACGAGCAGTACTTC. This gives the protein CASSLRHLSYEQYF.

This chain uses TRBV19 with TRBJ1-2; D unresolved. CDR1 is LNHDA, CDR2 SQIVND, per germline (reference sequence). There are 15 residues in the CDR3. The V end lost 3 bases, the J end lost 0 bases, and 11 bases lay between the germline ends. The CDR3 loop reads CASSILTPANYGYTF. CDR3 nucleotides: TGTGCCAGTAGTATTCTGACTCCGGCTAACTATGGCTACACCTTC.

The chain recombines TRBV5-5 with TRBJ1-2; TRBD1 agrees at 12 bases. After removal of 0 bases from V and 4 bases from J, the junction contained 16 bases not matched to a gene. CDR1 is SGHKS, CDR2 YYEKEE, per germline (reference sequence). The CDR3 covers 20 residues. The CDR3 loop reads CASSLVHWGDRGRIGYGYTF. DNA for the CDR3: TGTGCCAGCAGCTTGGTCCACTGGGGGGACAGGGGGCGCATCGGCTATGGCTACACCTTC.

V is TRBV18 and J is TRBJ1-4; possibly TRBD1 for D (5 bases). The length of the CDR3 is 15 residues. The germline V and J ends were trimmed by 3 bases and 5 bases, with 13 bases remaining between them. CDR1 is KGHSH and CDR2 is LQKENI in the germline V gene. The CDR3 DNA is TGTGCCAGCTCACCGAATGGGGCCCCCAATGAAAAACTGTTTTTT. Residues: CASSPNGAPNEKLFF.

This rearrangement joins TRBV2 to TRBJ1-5; D is unresolved. This CDR3 region has 15 residues. V lost 7 bases and J lost 0, with 13 bases in between. Germline assignment: CDR1 SNHLY and CDR2 FYNNEI. Here the CDR3 DNA reads TGTGCCAGCAAAGTGAGGCTGATTAGCAATCAGCCCCAGCATTTT. The encoded protein is CASKVRLISNQPQHF.

The CDR3 here is CASSRSGRASDTQYF. CDR3 sequence (DNA): TGTGCCAGCAGCCGAAGCGGGAGGGCCTCAGATACGCAGTATTTT. The chain employs TRBV3-1 (or the pseudogene TRBV3-2) and TRBJ2-3, with TRBD2 identical over 10 bases. V lost 4 bases and J lost 4; bases outside the gene matches: 5. The length of the CDR3 is 15 residues. CDR1 is LGHDT and CDR2 is YNNKEL in the germline V gene (reference sequence).

This clone was seen a single time. The V call is TRBV5-1, the J call TRBJ2-1, with 7 positions matching TRBD1. V was clipped by 4 bases and J by 0 bases; unmatched bases: 4. Per the germline V gene, CDR1 is SGHRS and CDR2 is YFSETQ. The CDR3 consists of 15 residues. As DNA, the CDR3 is TGCGCCAGCAGCCAGGGACAGAACTCCTACAATGAGCAGTTCTTC. It specifies CASSQGQNSYNEQFF. Combining the CDR3 with reference TRBV5-1 and TRBJ2-1 gives the whole variable domain KAGVTQTPRYLIKTRGQQVTLSCSPISGHRSVSWYQQTPGQGLQFLFEYFSETQRNKGNFPGRFSGRQFSNSRSEMNVSTLELGDSALYLCASSQGQNSYNEQFFGPGTRLTVL.

The V call is TRBV4-1, the J call TRBJ1-6; D uncertain. CDR1 MGHRA and CDR2 YSYEKL come from the germline V gene. Trimming removed 1 base from V and 11 bases from J, with 15 bases in between. The CDR3 is 15 amino acids. This CDR3 reads CASSQAATPATPLHF. The DNA of the CDR3 is TGCGCCAGCAGCCAAGCGGCCACCCCGGCAACACCCCTCCACTTT.

The chain recombines TRBV7-2 with TRBJ2-1, with 8 bases lining up with TRBD2. Germline V gene data show CDR1 as SGHTA and CDR2 as FQGNSA. After removal of 1 base from V and 15 bases from J, the junction contained 5 bases not matched to a gene. There are 12 residues in the CDR3. CDR3 loop: CASSLEGTRLFF. Written as DNA, the CDR3 is TGTGCCAGCAGCTTAGAAGGGACTAGATTGTTCTTC.

The chain is built from TRBV11-2 and TRBJ2-3; D gene uncertain. V was cut by 0 bases and J by 4 bases, with 11 bases left in between. Per germline, CDR1 SGHAT and CDR2 FQNNGV. This CDR3 is 15 amino acids long. The CDR3 nucleotides read TGTGCCAGCAGCTTAGATCTCCCCCTAGCAGATACGCAGTATTTT. It is translated as CASSLDLPLADTQYF. Filled out from reference TRBV11-2 and TRBJ2-3, the complete variable domain reads EAGVAQSPRYKIIEKRQSVAFWCNPISGHATLYWYQQILGQGPKLLIQFQNNGVVDDSQLPKDRFSAERLKGVDSTLKIQPAKLEDSAVYLCASSLDLPLADTQYFGPGTRLTVL.

The chain uses TRBV18 and TRBJ1-5, with D possibly TRBD1 on 5 matching bases. The CDR3 loop spans 15 amino acids. CDR1 and CDR2 (germline): KGHSH, LQKENI. Trimming stripped 3 bases from V and 6 bases from J, with 15 bases between. The CDR3: CASSPGSGMIQPQHF. The CDR3 DNA follows: TGTGCCAGCTCACCGGGCTCAGGGATGATTCAGCCCCAGCATTTT.

This clone has a single count. This chain joins TRBV9 and TRBJ2-7; 8 bases match TRBD1. The junction had 13 bases not matched to a gene; V was cut back by 5 bases and J by 6 bases. This CDR3 contains 15 residues. Germline CDR1 reads SGDLS; CDR2 reads YYNGEE. The CDR3 DNA follows: TGTGCCAGCAGTCTACTAGTAGGACAGGGATCCGAGCAGTACTTC. Protein: CASSLLVGQGSEQYF.

V and J are TRBV6-5 and TRBJ1-4; 8 positions match TRBD1. CDR3 length equals 13 residues. V lost 9 bases and J lost 6; bases outside the gene matches: 6. Germline CDR1 and CDR2: MNHEY and SVGAGI. The CDR3 reads CASQTGVDEKLFF. CDR3 in DNA: TGTGCCAGTCAGACAGGGGTGGATGAAAAACTGTTTTTT.

The chain recombines TRBV19 with TRBJ1-3; TRBD1 is a possible D gene (5 bases). The CDR3 totals 14 residues. V lost 7 bases, J lost 0 bases, and 10 bases lay in between. Germline CDR1 reads LNHDA; CDR2 reads SQIVND (reference sequence). CDR3: CASTIGGSGNTIYF. Here the CDR3 DNA reads TGTGCCAGTACCATCGGGGGCTCTGGAAACACCATATATTTT.

The chain joins TRBV30 to TRBJ1-2; TRBD1 might be the D (5 bases). The CDR3 is 12 amino acids. From germline, CDR1 is GTSNPN and CDR2 SVGIG (reference sequence). Trimming removed 1 base at V and 7 bases at J, with 10 bases between. The CDR3 coding sequence is TGTGCCTGGAGTGATGTAAGGGGTGGCTACACCTTC. It translates to CAWSDVRGGYTF.

The rearrangement links TRBV5-1 to TRBJ1-1; 7 nucleotides line up with TRBD1. The CDR3 has 15 residues. The J segment lost 3 bases and the V segment lost 5 bases, leaving 10 bases of the junction unmatched. Looked up from germline, CDR1 is SGHRS and CDR2 is YFSETQ. This CDR3 is CASRGQGGLHTEAFF. The CDR3 region has the DNA TGCGCCAGCAGGGGGCAAGGGGGCCTCCACACTGAAGCTTTCTTT.

The chain uses TRBV7-9 and TRBJ2-5; TRBD1 agrees at 10 bases. The CDR3 contains 14 residues. Trimming removed 8 bases from V and 6 bases from J; junction bases left unmatched: 9. Per germline, CDR1 SEHNR and CDR2 FQNEAQ (reference sequence). The CDR3 region is CASDPGQGTQTQYF. The CDR3 bases are TGTGCCAGCGACCCGGGACAGGGGACACAGACCCAGTACTTC.

J is TRBJ1-4 and V is TRBV27, with D possibly matching TRBD1 (5 bases). The CDR3 is made up of 15 amino acids. The germline V and J ends were trimmed by 5 bases and 7 bases, with 17 bases remaining between them. Germline loops: CDR1 MNHEY, CDR2 SMNVEV (reference sequence). Here the CDR3 reads CASSPRDPKREKLFF. DNA for the CDR3: TGTGCCAGCAGTCCCCGGGACCCCAAGCGTGAAAAACTGTTTTTT.

V and J are TRBV29-1 and TRBJ2-7, with 9 bases aligning to TRBD1. The CDR3 is made up of 12 amino acids. J lost 5 bases, V lost 6 bases, and 5 bases had no gene match. Germline V lookup: CDR1 SQVTM, CDR2 ANQGSEA. CDR3 protein: CSVRDREDEQYF. CDR3 sequence (DNA): TGCAGCGTCCGGGACAGGGAAGACGAGCAGTACTTC.

This clone was detected a few times. The rearrangement uses TRBV6-6 and TRBJ1-2, with D tentatively TRBD1 (6 bases). Trimming pared 7 bases from V and 6 bases from J, leaving 12 bases between. The CDR3 contains 12 residues. In germline, CDR1 is MNHNY, CDR2 SVGAGI (reference sequence). CDR3 bases: TGTGCCAGCAAGCCTAGGGGGGATGGCTACACCTTC. This translates into CASKPRGDGYTF.

This rearrangement joins TRBV4-2 to TRBJ1-2, with D perhaps TRBD1 (6 bases). Trimming left V 3 bases short and J 3 bases short, with 11 bases between. This CDR3 has 14 residues. CDR1 is LGHNA, CDR2 YNFKEQ, per germline. Here the CDR3 DNA reads TGTGCCAGCAGCCATCCGGGACACGACTATGGCTACACCTTC. Translation: CASSHPGHDYGYTF.

This chain joins TRBV14 and TRBJ1-2; D remains ambiguous. The CDR3 spans 13 residues. V lost 0 bases and J 4 bases, leaving 6 bases between the germline ends. Germline assignment: CDR1 SGHDN and CDR2 FVKESK. Here the CDR3 reads CASSQDKSYGYTF. Here the CDR3 DNA reads TGTGCCAGCAGCCAAGATAAATCCTATGGCTACACCTTC.

CDR3 loop: CASSLDGSRYYGYTF. The CDR3 DNA follows: TGTGCCAGCAGCTTGGACGGTTCGAGGTACTATGGCTACACCTTC. The chain has TRBV5-6 and TRBJ1-2; D is unresolved. Germline CDR1 is SGHDT and CDR2 is YYEEEE. The CDR3 is 15 residues long. V was trimmed by 0 bases and J by 3 bases, leaving 12 bases between them.

The chain uses TRBV6-6 and TRBJ2-2; perhaps D is TRBD1 or TRBD2 (5 bases each). V gave up 8 bases and J gave up 0 bases, with 7 bases separating them. Germline CDR1 and CDR2: MNHNY and SVGAGI (reference sequence). The CDR3 extends over 13 amino acids. CDR3 protein: CASQGPNTGELFF. DNA for the CDR3: TGTGCCAGCCAGGGACCGAACACCGGGGAGCTGTTTTTT.

This chain links TRBV7-9 with TRBJ1-1, with D unclear. CDR3 length: 11 residues. V lost 5 bases and J 4 bases, leaving 5 bases between the germline ends. Germline V gene lookup returns CDR1 SEHNR and CDR2 FQNEAQ (reference sequence). The CDR3 reads CASSLTTEAFF. In DNA, the CDR3 is TGTGCCAGCAGCCTGACCACTGAAGCTTTCTTT.